This TCR beta chain was sequenced during a study of tumor-infiltrating lymphocytes in primary liver carcinoma. Study in general: Tumor lesions were T1-T3 N0M0 and spanned about 4 to 11 cm.

This clonotype was seen repeatedly, ten times or more. Its target is unknown. Study-level results: Blood fell significantly below tumors in its top-250-clone fraction (p = 0.039).

Making TCR beta cDNA involved around 540 ng total RNA and a constant-region primer. A slightly modified ARM-PCR protocol with three nested multiplex PCR rounds produced these TCR beta libraries. TRBV1-TRBV30 forward primers and a C-beta reverse primer were used in the first two PCR rounds, which each ran for about 9 cycles. TCRdb re-derived calls from the multiplex PCR reads in MiXCR, one entry per CDR3 protein. The table has fewer than 85,000 distinct CDR3 sequences, 65% to 75% seen once. The source material, about 18-31 mg of unsorted bulk tissue, was used to co-extract RNA and DNA. Trimming at V came to 0 bases and at J to 0 bases, leaving 3 bases not matched to a gene. CDR1 LGHNA and CDR2 YNFKEQ come from the germline V gene. There are 16 residues in the CDR3.

The clonotype comes from a middle-aged man with primary liver carcinoma and hepatitis B virus infection. The V gene is TRBV4-2, the J gene TRBJ2-7, with 9 bases fitting TRBD2. The specimen sequenced was tumor-adjacent normal liver tissue. The DNA of the CDR3 is TGTGCCAGCAGCCAAGATATAGCGGGAGCCTCCTACGAGCAGTACTTC. This sequence encodes CASSQDIAGASYEQYF.